The T cell receptor beta chain described here comes from a study of cytomegalovirus exposure and HLA in healthy donors. In germline, CDR1 is SGHRS, CDR2 YFSETQ. V shed 1 base and J shed 2 bases, with 11 bases lying between them. The CDR3 is 15 residues long. Vbeta (60) and Jbeta (13) primers were used in the PCR. Original handling: Counted up in a later analysis, unique TCR beta chains came to about 80 million, with 9.5 million to 13 million shared. The table came from immunoSEQ multiplex PCR; TCRdb's copy has only in-frame clones and leaves some out. The V and J calls and clone size were taken over from that table, and D and trimming were inferred from the DNA. The repertoire holds roughly 160,000 clones, with about 72% as singletons.

The TCR sequence derives from a young man in good health and CMV-seropositive. The specimen sequenced was PBMCs. The V gene is TRBV5-1, the J gene TRBJ2-3; D possibly corresponds to TRBD1 (5 bases). The CDR3 spells CASSLQGGYTDTQYF. The CDR3 DNA reads TGCGCCAGCAGCTTGCAGGGCGGTTACACAGATACGCAGTATTTT.